Described below is a single TCR beta chain sequence and its context. Germline lookup yields CDR1 SGHAT and CDR2 FQNNGV. CDR3 length: 17 amino acids. V lost 0 bases and J lost 8, with 20 bases in between. Method: immunoSEQ multiplex PCR; TCRdb's copy keeps in-frame clones and lacks some. The sample lists under 85,000 clones, roughly 96% seen once, with approximately 0.21% in the top ten. This record belongs to a study of technical replicates of blood from several donors. The sample consisted of T cells isolated from PBMCs. This receptor was taken from a human donor in good health. This chain links TRBV11-2 with TRBJ2-1; D is possibly TRBD2 (5 bases). CDR3 in DNA: TGTGCCAGCAGCTTAGATCGGGGTTTCGGCGGGCTTGATGAGCAGTTCTTC. It translates to CASSLDRGFGGLDEQFF.